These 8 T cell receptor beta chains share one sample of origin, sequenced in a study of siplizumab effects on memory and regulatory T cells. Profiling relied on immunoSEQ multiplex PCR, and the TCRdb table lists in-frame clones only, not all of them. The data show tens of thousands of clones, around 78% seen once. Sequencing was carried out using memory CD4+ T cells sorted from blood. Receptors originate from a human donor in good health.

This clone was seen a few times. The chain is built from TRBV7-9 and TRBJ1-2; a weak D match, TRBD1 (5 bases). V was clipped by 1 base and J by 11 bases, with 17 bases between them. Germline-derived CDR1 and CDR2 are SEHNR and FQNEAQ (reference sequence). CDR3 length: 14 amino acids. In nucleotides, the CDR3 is TGTGCCAGCAGCTTAGGGCAGGGTCAGGACGGTTACACCTTC. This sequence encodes CASSLGQGQDGYTF.

The CDR3 sequence: CASSPTGRETQYF. CDR3 sequence (DNA): TGCGCCAGCAGCCCGACAGGGCGAGAGACCCAGTACTTC. The V call is TRBV5-1, the J call TRBJ2-5; 7 bases agree with TRBD1. The CDR3 is made up of 13 amino acids. V was clipped by 4 bases and J by 4 bases; unmatched bases: 4. Germline CDR1 SGHRS, CDR2 YFSETQ.

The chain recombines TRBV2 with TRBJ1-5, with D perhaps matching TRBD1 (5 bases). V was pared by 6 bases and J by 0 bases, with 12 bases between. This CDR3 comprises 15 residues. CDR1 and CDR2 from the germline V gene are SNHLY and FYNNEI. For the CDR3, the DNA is TGTGCCAGCAGGGGAGGGGTCTATAGCAATCAGCCCCAGCATTTT. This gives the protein CASRGGVYSNQPQHF.

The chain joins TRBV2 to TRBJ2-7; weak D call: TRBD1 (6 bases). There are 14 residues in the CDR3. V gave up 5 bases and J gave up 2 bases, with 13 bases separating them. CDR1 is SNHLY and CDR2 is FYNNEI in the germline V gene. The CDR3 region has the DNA TGTGCCAGCAGTAAGGAAGGGGGTGCCTACGAGCAGTACTTC. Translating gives CASSKEGGAYEQYF.

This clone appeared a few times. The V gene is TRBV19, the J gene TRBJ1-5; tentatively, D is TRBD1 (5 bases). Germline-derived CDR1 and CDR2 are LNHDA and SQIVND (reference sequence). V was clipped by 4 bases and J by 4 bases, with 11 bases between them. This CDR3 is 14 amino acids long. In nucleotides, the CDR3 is TGTGCCAGTAGTAGGACGGGGGGTAATCAGCCCCAGCATTTT. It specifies CASSRTGGNQPQHF. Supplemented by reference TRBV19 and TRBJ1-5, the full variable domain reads DGGITQSPKYLFRKEGQNVTLSCEQNLNHDAMYWYRQDPGQGLRLIYYSQIVNDFQKGDIAEGYSVSREKKESFPLTVTSAQKNPTAFYLCASSRTGGNQPQHFGDGTRLSIL.

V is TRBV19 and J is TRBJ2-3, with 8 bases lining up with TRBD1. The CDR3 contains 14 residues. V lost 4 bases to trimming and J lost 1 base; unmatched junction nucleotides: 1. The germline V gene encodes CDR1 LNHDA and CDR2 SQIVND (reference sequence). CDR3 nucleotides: TGTGCCAGTAGTACAGGGGGCGGCACAGATACGCAGTATTTT. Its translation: CASSTGGGTDTQYF.

The chain's CDR3 is CASSADTSNEKLFF. The CDR3 nucleotides are TGCGCCAGCAGCGCCGACACGTCTAATGAAAAACTGTTTTTT. The gene calls are TRBV5-1 and TRBJ1-4; D unresolved. The germline V and J ends were trimmed by 4 bases and 3 bases, with 10 bases remaining between them. Germline V lookup: CDR1 SGHRS, CDR2 YFSETQ. The CDR3 covers 14 residues. Full variable domain (remainder filled in from reference TRBV5-1 and TRBJ1-4): KAGVTQTPRYLIKTRGQQVTLSCSPISGHRSVSWYQQTPGQGLQFLFEYFSETQRNKGNFPGRFSGRQFSNSRSEMNVSTLELGDSALYLCASSADTSNEKLFFGSGTQLSVL.

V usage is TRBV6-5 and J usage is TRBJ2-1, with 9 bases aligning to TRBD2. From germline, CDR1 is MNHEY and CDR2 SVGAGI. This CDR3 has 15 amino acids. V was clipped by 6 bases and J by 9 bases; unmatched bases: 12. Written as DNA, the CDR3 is TGTGCCAGCAGCCCCTTTATAGCGGGAGAGGGTGAGCAGTTCTTC. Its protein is CASSPFIAGEGEQFF.